The next 3 T cell receptor beta chains were all read from a single sample in a study of blood T cell repertoires in COVID-19. Data came from immunoSEQ multiplex PCR; TCRdb stores just in-frame clones and leaves some out. This sample has roughly 400,000 clones, with nearly 90% found just once. The sequencing sample was made of PBMCs or T cells enriched from blood (not recorded which). These receptors were obtained from a young woman who had been exposed to COVID-19.

The chain combines TRBV3-1 (or the pseudogene TRBV3-2) with TRBJ2-2; 7 nucleotides align to TRBD2. CDR1 is LGHDT, CDR2 YNNKEL, per germline (reference sequence). This CDR3 has 12 amino acids. J was trimmed by 4 bases and V by 9 bases; bases with no gene match: 2. The CDR3 sequence is CASQRGTGELFF. CDR3 DNA: TGTGCCAGTCAGCGGGGCACCGGGGAGCTGTTTTTT.

The rearrangement uses TRBV6-6 and TRBJ2-7, with 8 bases that match TRBD2. CDR3 length equals 14 residues. Germline CDR1 and CDR2: MNHNY and SVGAGI (reference sequence). After removal of 4 bases from V and 3 bases from J, the junction contained 5 bases not matched to a gene. The CDR3 loop is CASSSALAGYEQYF. Written as DNA, the CDR3 is TGTGCCAGCAGTTCAGCCCTAGCGGGCTACGAGCAGTACTTC.

A few counts support this clone. CDR3 residues: CASSRQSYYEQYF. The CDR3, as DNA: TGTGCCAGCAGTCGACAGTCCTACTACGAGCAGTACTTC. V usage is TRBV6-5 and J usage is TRBJ2-7; D is possibly TRBD1 (5 bases). Per germline, CDR1 MNHEY and CDR2 SVGAGI. This CDR3 contains 13 residues. The V gene lost 5 bases and the J gene lost 3 bases, with 11 bases spanning the gap.